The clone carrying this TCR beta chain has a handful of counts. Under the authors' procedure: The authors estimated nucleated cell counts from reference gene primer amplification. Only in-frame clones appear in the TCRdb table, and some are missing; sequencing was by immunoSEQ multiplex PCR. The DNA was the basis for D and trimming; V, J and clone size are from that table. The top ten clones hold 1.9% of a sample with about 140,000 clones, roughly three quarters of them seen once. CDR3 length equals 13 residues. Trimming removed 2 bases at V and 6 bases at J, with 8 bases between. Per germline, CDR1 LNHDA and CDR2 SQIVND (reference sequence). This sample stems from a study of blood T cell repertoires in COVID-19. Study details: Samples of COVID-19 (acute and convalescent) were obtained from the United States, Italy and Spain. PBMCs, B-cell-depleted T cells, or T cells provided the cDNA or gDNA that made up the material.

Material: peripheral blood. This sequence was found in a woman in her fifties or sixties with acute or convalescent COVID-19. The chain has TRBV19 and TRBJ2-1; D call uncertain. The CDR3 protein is CASSIRLRNEQFF. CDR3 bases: TGTGCCAGTAGTATACGACTGCGCAATGAGCAGTTCTTC.